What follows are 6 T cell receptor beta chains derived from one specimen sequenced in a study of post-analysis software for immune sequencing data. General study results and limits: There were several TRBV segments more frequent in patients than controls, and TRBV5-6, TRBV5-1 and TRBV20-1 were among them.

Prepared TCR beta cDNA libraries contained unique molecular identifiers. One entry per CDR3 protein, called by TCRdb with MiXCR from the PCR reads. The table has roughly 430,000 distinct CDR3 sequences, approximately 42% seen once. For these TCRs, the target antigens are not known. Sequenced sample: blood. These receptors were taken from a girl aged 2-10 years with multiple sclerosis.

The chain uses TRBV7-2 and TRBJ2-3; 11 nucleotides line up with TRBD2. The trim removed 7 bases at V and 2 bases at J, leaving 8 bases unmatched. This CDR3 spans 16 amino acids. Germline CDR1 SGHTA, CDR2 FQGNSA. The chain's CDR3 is CASISGTSGTTDTQYF. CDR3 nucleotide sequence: TGTGCCAGCATCAGCGGGACTAGCGGAACCACAGATACGCAGTATTTT.

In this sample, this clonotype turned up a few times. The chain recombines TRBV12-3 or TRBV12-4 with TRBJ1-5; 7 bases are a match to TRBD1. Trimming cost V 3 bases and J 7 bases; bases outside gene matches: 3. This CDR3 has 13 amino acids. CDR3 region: CASSFPGGQPQHF. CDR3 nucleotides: TGTGCCAGCAGTTTCCCAGGGGGGCAGCCCCAGCATTTT.

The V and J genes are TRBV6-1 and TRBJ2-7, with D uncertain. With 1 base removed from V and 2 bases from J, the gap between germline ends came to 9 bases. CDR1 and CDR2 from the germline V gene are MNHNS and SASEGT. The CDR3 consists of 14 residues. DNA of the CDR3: TGTGCCAGCAGTGAAGAAGACGCTCCCTACGAGCAGTACTTC. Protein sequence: CASSEEDAPYEQYF.

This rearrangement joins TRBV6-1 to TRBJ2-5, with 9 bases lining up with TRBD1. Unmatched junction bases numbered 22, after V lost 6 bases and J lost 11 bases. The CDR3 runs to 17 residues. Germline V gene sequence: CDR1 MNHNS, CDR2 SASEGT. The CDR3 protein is CASRPYRTGTGMLGQYF. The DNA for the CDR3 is TGTGCCAGCAGACCCTACCGGACCGGGACAGGGATGTTGGGGCAGTACTTC.

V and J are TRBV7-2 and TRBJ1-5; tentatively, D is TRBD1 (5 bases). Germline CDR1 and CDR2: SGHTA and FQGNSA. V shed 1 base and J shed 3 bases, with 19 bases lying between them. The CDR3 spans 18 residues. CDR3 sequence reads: CASSLDYHGTGNNQPQHF. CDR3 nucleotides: TGTGCCAGCAGCTTAGATTATCATGGGACGGGAAACAATCAGCCCCAGCATTTT.

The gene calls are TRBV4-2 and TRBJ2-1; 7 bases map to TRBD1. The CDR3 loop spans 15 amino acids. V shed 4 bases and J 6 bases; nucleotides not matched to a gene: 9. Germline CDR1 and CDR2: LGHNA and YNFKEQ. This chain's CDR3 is CASSLVRDSCNEQFF. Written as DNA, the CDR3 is TGTGCCAGCAGCCTCGTCCGGGACAGTTGCAATGAGCAGTTCTTC.